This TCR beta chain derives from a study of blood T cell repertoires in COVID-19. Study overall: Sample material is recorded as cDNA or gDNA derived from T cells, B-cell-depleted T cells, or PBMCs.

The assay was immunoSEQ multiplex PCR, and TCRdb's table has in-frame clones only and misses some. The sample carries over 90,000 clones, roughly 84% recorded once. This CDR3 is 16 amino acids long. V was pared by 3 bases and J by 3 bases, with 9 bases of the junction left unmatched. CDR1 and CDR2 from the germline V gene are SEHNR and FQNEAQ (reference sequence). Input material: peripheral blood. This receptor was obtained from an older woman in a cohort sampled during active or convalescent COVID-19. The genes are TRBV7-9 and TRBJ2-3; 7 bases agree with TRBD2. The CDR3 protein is CASSFRRAGRTDTQYF. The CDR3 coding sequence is TGTGCCAGCAGCTTCCGGCGAGCGGGGAGAACAGATACGCAGTATTTT.